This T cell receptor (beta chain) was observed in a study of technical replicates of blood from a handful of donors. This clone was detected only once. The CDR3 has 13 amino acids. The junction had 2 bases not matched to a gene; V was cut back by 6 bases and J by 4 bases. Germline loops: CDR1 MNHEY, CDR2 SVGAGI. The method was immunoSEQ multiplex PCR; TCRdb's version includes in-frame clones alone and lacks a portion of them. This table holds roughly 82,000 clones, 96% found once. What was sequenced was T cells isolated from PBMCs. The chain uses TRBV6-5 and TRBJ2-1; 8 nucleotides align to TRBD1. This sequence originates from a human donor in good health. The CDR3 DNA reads TGTGCCAGCAGGGGGGACAGGTACAATGAGCAGTTCTTC. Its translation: CASRGDRYNEQFF.